This T cell receptor (beta chain) was captured in a study of blood T cell repertoires in COVID-19. Study in general: PBMCs, B-cell-depleted T cells, or T cells provided the cDNA or gDNA that made up the material.

Original processing methods: Amplifying reference gene primers gave estimates of nucleated cell counts. Clones were read by immunoSEQ multiplex PCR, and TCRdb kept only the in-frame ones, dropping some. V and J calls and clone size come straight from that table; D and trimming were deduced from the DNA. In the table there are about 220,000 clones, roughly four fifths of which are singletons. Trimming cost V 4 bases and J 2 bases; bases outside gene matches: 3. Germline V CDR1 and CDR2: SGHRS, YFSETQ. The CDR3 spans 14 residues. Grouping used clinical history reported by participants in a survey and questionnaire. For recovered donors of Cohort 3, there were two negative PCRs, clearance, or symptom resolution.

The source material was PBMCs or T cells enriched from blood (not recorded which). The chain couples TRBV5-1 to TRBJ1-1; 9 positions match TRBD1. The receptor was isolated from a woman in her sixties or seventies who had recovered from COVID-19. DNA of the CDR3: TGCGCCAGCAGCAGGGACAGGGCCAACACTGAAGCTTTCTTT. Translating gives CASSRDRANTEAFF.